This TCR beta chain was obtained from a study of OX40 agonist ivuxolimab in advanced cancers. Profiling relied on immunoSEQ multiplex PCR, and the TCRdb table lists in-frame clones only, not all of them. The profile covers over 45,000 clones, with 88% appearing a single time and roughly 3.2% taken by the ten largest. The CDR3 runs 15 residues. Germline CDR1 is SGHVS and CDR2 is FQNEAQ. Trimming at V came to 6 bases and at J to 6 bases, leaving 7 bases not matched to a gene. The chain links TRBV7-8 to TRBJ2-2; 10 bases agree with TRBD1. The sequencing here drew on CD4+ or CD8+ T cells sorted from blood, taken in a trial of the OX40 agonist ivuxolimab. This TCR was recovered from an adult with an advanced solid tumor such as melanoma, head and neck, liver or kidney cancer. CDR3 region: CASSQDRGGPGELFF. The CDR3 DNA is TGTGCCAGCAGTCAGGACAGGGGGGGGCCCGGGGAGCTGTTTTTT.